These 3 T cell receptor beta chains came from one sample sequenced in a study of cytomegalovirus exposure and HLA in healthy donors. With 60 Vbeta and 13 Jbeta primers, the PCR was carried out. The assay was immunoSEQ multiplex PCR, and TCRdb's table has in-frame clones only and misses some. The sample has 180,000 or so clones. Sequencing input: PBMCs. The receptors derive from a boy aged 10-17 years in good health and CMV-seronegative.

The V and J genes are TRBV27 and TRBJ2-7, with 7 positions matching TRBD1. The CDR3 is 13 residues long. Trimming took 8 bases from V and 2 from J; bases not matched to a gene: 6. Germline V gives CDR1 MNHEY, CDR2 SMNVEV (reference sequence). In DNA, the CDR3 is TGTGCCAGCCGCCGGGACAGTACCTACGAGCAGTACTTC. It specifies CASRRDSTYEQYF.

The chain recombines TRBV2 with TRBJ2-5; 14 positions agree with TRBD2. The V gene's germline CDR1 is SNHLY and CDR2 FYNNEI. Trimming at V came to 7 bases and at J to 11 bases, leaving 9 bases not matched to a gene. CDR3 length equals 14 residues. CDR3 sequence: CASTGTSGGTEQYF. Here the CDR3 DNA reads TGTGCCAGCACCGGGACTAGCGGGGGTACTGAGCAGTACTTC.

The CDR3 nucleotides read TGTGCCATCAGTGGAGCGGACAGGGAATCGGGAGAGCAGTACTTC. This gives the protein CAISGADRESGEQYF. The chain couples TRBV10-3 to TRBJ2-7, with TRBD1 matching over 8 bases. With 4 bases clipped from V and 7 bases from J, the junction kept 12 bases outside the gene matches. The CDR3 extends over 15 amino acids. Germline V lookup: CDR1 ENHRY, CDR2 SYGVKD.